This entry describes one TCR beta chain. TCRdb reanalysed the 5' RACE reads using MiXCR and keeps one entry per CDR3 protein. This sample carries some 8,300 distinct CDR3 sequences, just under 55% of them seen once, and the ten largest clones take over 6%. Treg sorting used a CD4+CD25+CD127-/low gate. Germline V lookup: CDR1 KGHSH, CDR2 LQKENI. The germline V and J ends were trimmed by 0 bases and 10 bases, with 12 bases remaining between them. CDR3 length equals 13 residues. The V and J genes are TRBV18 and TRBJ1-1; D is undetermined. The TCR comes from a female donor with breast cancer. Sequencing was carried out using Tregs sorted from a lymph node. This CDR3 reads CASSPPQGRRAFF. For the CDR3, the DNA is TGTGCCAGCTCACCACCGCAAGGGAGGAGAGCTTTCTTT.